Listed below are T cell receptor beta chains from one sample, sequenced in a study of shared clonotypes between healthy human individuals. Profiling relied on immunoSEQ multiplex PCR, and the TCRdb table lists in-frame clones only, not all of them. The sample includes 740,000 or so clones, roughly 73% of them seen just once. The material sequenced was memory CD4+ T cells sorted from blood. The receptors shown here come from a woman between 25 and 40 years old in good health. CDR3s include the opening cysteine and the closing phenylalanine or tryptophan. The D gene is left open where the match is weak. Clone size is shown for a subset of rows, as once, few, many or a class of expanded clone.

>TRBJ1-2|TRBV6-1|.|.
CASSERIITEYYGYTF
TGTGCCAGCAGTGAAAGAATAATAACAGAATACTATGGCTACACCTTC
>TRBJ2-5|TRBV4-2|.|TRBD2
CASSQGVGRAAETQYF
TGTGCCAGCAGCCAGGGGGTCGGGAGGGCCGCGGAGACCCAGTACTTC
>TRBJ2-1|TRBV5-1|.|.
CASSAETPDNEQFF
TGCGCCAGCAGCGCCGAGACACCCGACAATGAGCAGTTCTTC
>TRBJ2-3|TRBV28|.|.
CASLGSGKRLDTQYF
TGTGCCAGCCTTGGTAGCGGAAAAAGACTAGATACGCAGTATTTT
>TRBJ1-1|TRBV5-1|.|TRBD1
CASSSGQMNTEAFF
TGCGCCAGCAGCTCGGGACAGATGAACACTGAAGCTTTCTTT
>TRBJ1-1|TRBV4-1|.|.
CASSQSRARTLNTEAFF
TGCGCCAGCAGCCAAAGTAGGGCACGTACCTTAAACACTGAAGCTTTCTTT
>TRBJ2-7|TRBV11-2|.|.
CASSLYGEQYF
TGTGCCAGCAGCTTATATGGGGAGCAGTACTTC
>TRBJ2-7|TRBV27|.|.
CASSLQGTRRSYEQYF
TGTGCCAGCAGTTTACAGGGGACCCGCCGCTCCTACGAGCAGTACTTC
>TRBJ1-5|TRBV20-1|.|.
CSARRNQPQHF
TGCAGTGCTAGACGAAATCAGCCCCAGCATTTT
>TRBJ1-4|TRBV19|.|.
CASVAGGSDEKLFF
TGTGCCAGTGTCGCGGGAGGGTCGGATGAAAAACTGTTTTTT
>TRBJ2-7|TRBV7-2|few|TRBD2
CASSSPLGSGSSYEQYF
TGTGCCAGCAGCTCTCCCCTTGGTAGCGGGAGCTCCTACGAGCAGTACTTC
>TRBJ2-7|TRBV5-5|.|.
CASSLASGPMQYEQYF
TGTGCCAGCAGCTTGGCCTCCGGGCCGATGCAGTACGAGCAGTACTTC
>TRBJ2-2|TRBV11-2|.|.
CATTRQELFTGELFF
TGTGCCACCACCAGACAGGAGCTCTTCACCGGGGAGCTGTTTTTT
>TRBJ2-6|TRBV5-1|.|TRBD2
CASSGRLAGATGANVLTF
TGCGCCAGCAGCGGGAGACTAGCGGGCGCTACTGGGGCCAACGTCCTGACTTTC
>TRBJ2-3|TRBV7-9|.|.
CASSLRGQSNSADTQYF
TGTGCCAGCAGCTTGAGAGGTCAGAGCAATTCGGCAGATACGCAGTATTTT
>TRBJ2-1|TRBV5-1|many|.
CASSLGIGNYNEQFF
TGCGCCAGCAGCTTGGGAATAGGGAACTACAATGAGCAGTTCTTC
>TRBJ2-3|TRBV6-5|few|TRBD2
CASSQGLAGGDTQYF
TGTGCCAGCAGCCAGGGACTAGCGGGAGGAGATACGCAGTATTTT
>TRBJ1-2|TRBV5-6|once|.
CASSSENYGYTF
TGTGCCAGCAGCTCAGAAAACTATGGCTACACCTTC
>TRBJ1-4|TRBV21-1|.|.
CASTKSTTNEKLFF
TGTGCCAGCACCAAGTCTACAACTAATGAAAAACTGTTTTTT
>TRBJ2-1|TRBV6-5|.|TRBD2
CASNRGLAGNEQFF
TGTGCCAGCAACCGGGGACTAGCGGGTAATGAGCAGTTCTTC
>TRBJ2-1|TRBV7-9|once|TRBD2
CASSYGTSANEQFF
TGTGCCAGCAGCTATGGGACTAGCGCAAATGAGCAGTTCTTC
>TRBJ2-3|TRBV19|.|TRBD2
CASSIGGLAGGTDTQYF
TGTGCCAGTAGTATAGGAGGACTAGCGGGAGGAACAGATACGCAGTATTTT
>TRBJ2-3|TRBV28|.|.
CASLGGGTSTDTQYF
TGTGCCAGCCTTGGGGGCGGAACTAGCACAGATACGCAGTATTTT
>TRBJ1-1|TRBV28|.|TRBD1
CASDSTGEGGEAFF
TGTGCCAGCGACTCGACAGGGGAGGGAGGTGAAGCTTTCTTT
>TRBJ1-1|TRBV15|.|.
CATSRKGRSNTEAFF
TGTGCCACCAGCAGAAAGGGACGGTCGAACACTGAAGCTTTCTTT
>TRBJ2-1|TRBV4-1|.|TRBD1
CASSQGPRTGRSGYEQFF
TGCGCCAGCAGCCAAGGACCCAGGACAGGTCGGAGTGGCTATGAGCAGTTCTTC
>TRBJ1-5|TRBV19|.|.
CASSIRRGSNQPQHF
TGTGCCAGTAGTATTCGTCGGGGGAGCAATCAGCCCCAGCATTTT
>TRBJ1-4|TRBV5-1|few|.
CASSVGATNEKLFF
TGCGCCAGCAGCGTAGGCGCAACTAATGAAAAACTGTTTTTT
>TRBJ1-2|TRBV7-9|.|.
CASSQYGNYGYTF
TGTGCCAGCAGCCAGTACGGGAACTATGGCTACACCTTC
>TRBJ2-7|TRBV5-1|.|.
CASSSHRQDPESYEQYF
TGCGCCAGCAGCTCGCACCGACAGGACCCTGAATCCTACGAGCAGTACTTC
>TRBJ1-1|TRBV28|once|TRBD1
CASSPETGGNTEAFF
TGTGCCAGCAGTCCGGAGACAGGGGGGAACACTGAAGCTTTCTTT
>TRBJ1-1|TRBV30|.|.
CAWSPGGGSNTEAFF
TGTGCCTGGAGTCCCGGCGGAGGTTCGAACACTGAAGCTTTCTTT
>TRBJ2-1|TRBV6-5|.|.
CASSYSQITTYNEQFF
TGTGCCAGCAGTTACTCACAGATTACCACCTACAATGAGCAGTTCTTC
>TRBJ1-1|TRBV7-3|.|.
CASSLGHTNTEAFF
TGTGCCAGCAGCTTAGGTCATACGAACACTGAAGCTTTCTTT
>TRBJ2-7|TRBV11-2|many|TRBD2
CASSPLTSGRRAYEQYF
TGTGCCAGCAGCCCATTGACTAGCGGGAGGCGAGCCTACGAGCAGTACTTC
>TRBJ1-1|TRBV6-1|.|.
CASSAEQGLNTEAFF
TGTGCCAGCAGTGCCGAACAGGGTCTCAACACTGAAGCTTTCTTT
>TRBJ2-7|TRBV5-5|.|.
CASSFWRGGSYEQYF
TGTGCCAGCAGCTTTTGGCGGGGTGGTTCCTACGAGCAGTACTTC
>TRBJ2-1|TRBV15|.|.
CATSKYYEQFF
TGTGCCACCAGCAAATATTACGAGCAGTTCTTC
>TRBJ1-1|TRBV9|.|.
CASSVAGENTEAFF
TGTGCCAGCAGCGTAGCTGGGGAGAACACTGAAGCTTTCTTT
>TRBJ2-3|TRBV6-5|once|TRBD2
CASSILAGGLDTQYF
TGTGCCAGCAGTATACTAGCGGGCGGGCTGGATACGCAGTATTTT
>TRBJ2-7|TRBV5-6|.|.
CASSLGEAEQYF
TGTGCCAGCAGCTTGGGGGAGGCCGAGCAGTACTTC
>TRBJ1-2|TRBV2|many|.
CASSKAQQTGGYTF
TGTGCCAGCAGTAAGGCCCAACAAACGGGGGGCTACACCTTC
>TRBJ2-1|TRBV4-2|many|.
CASSQVQDNEQFF
TGTGCCAGCAGCCAAGTTCAGGACAATGAGCAGTTCTTC
>TRBJ2-3|TRBV6-6|.|TRBD2
CASSYLLAGGSDTQYF
TGTGCCAGCAGTTATTTGCTAGCGGGAGGTTCAGATACGCAGTATTTT
>TRBJ2-2|TRBV19|.|TRBD2
CASSLQREKAGELFF
TGTGCCAGTAGTCTCCAGCGGGAGAAGGCCGGGGAGCTGTTTTTT
>TRBJ2-7|TRBV14|many|TRBD1
CASSRSKGQGYEQYF
TGTGCCAGCAGTCGAAGCAAAGGACAGGGGTACGAGCAGTACTTC
>TRBJ2-3|TRBV19|.|.
CASSGGSGPRGTDTQYF
TGTGCCAGTAGTGGCGGATCTGGACCCCGGGGCACAGATACGCAGTATTTT
>TRBJ2-5|TRBV5-1|.|TRBD1
CATTTGGYQETQYF
TGCGCCACCACCACAGGGGGCTATCAAGAGACCCAGTACTTC
>TRBJ2-7|TRBV28|.|.
CASRPGSTGSYEQYF
TGTGCCAGCAGGCCAGGCTCGACAGGCTCCTACGAGCAGTACTTC
>TRBJ2-5|TRBV2|.|.
CASSEARSGETQYF
TGTGCCAGCAGTGAAGCGCGGTCCGGGGAGACCCAGTACTTC
>TRBJ2-7|TRBV28|.|.
CASSSSGTHLGQYF
TGTGCCAGCAGTTCTTCCGGGACTCACTTGGGGCAGTACTTC
>TRBJ2-2|TRBV25-1|.|.
CASNGKNTGELFF
TGTGCCAGCAACGGGAAGAACACCGGGGAGCTGTTTTTT
>TRBJ2-7|TRBV5-5|.|.
CASSVGTSYEQYF
TGTGCCAGCAGCGTCGGAACCTCCTACGAGCAGTACTTC
>TRBJ1-1|TRBV28|.|.
CASESYTEAFF
TGTGCCTCTGAGAGCTACACTGAAGCTTTCTTT
>TRBJ1-4|TRBV28|.|TRBD1
CASSLPGQLNEKLFF
TGTGCCAGCAGTCTCCCGGGACAGCTTAATGAAAAACTGTTTTTT
>TRBJ2-3|TRBV2|.|.
CASYLEPSTDTQYF
TGTGCCAGCTATTTAGAGCCTAGCACAGATACGCAGTATTTT
>TRBJ2-3|TRBV9|.|TRBD1
CASSRQQGGTDTQYF
TGTGCCAGCAGCCGGCAACAGGGGGGCACAGATACGCAGTATTTT